Below, one TCR beta chain is given with its context. This sample was included in a study of blood T cell repertoires in COVID-19. Study overall: T cells, B-cell-depleted T cells, or PBMCs provided the cDNA or gDNA that served as material.

The authors' processing: Amplification with reference gene primers provided the estimates of nucleated cell counts. The assay was immunoSEQ multiplex PCR, and TCRdb's table has in-frame clones only and misses some. That table supplies the V and J calls and clone size; D and trimming were determined from the DNA. The table includes roughly 160,000 clones, around 80% detected once. Which cohort a participant joined came from the clinical history participants gave. In Cohort 3, a recovered donor had either two negative PCRs, clearance, or symptom resolution. Germline V CDR1 and CDR2: LNHDA, SQIVND (reference sequence). The CDR3 covers 18 residues. Unmatched junction bases numbered 7, after V lost 1 base and J lost 4 bases.

V is TRBV19 and J is TRBJ2-3, with TRBD2 matching 14 bases. The sequence came from a woman between 55 and 75 years old who had recovered from COVID-19. Sequencing used PBMCs or T cells enriched from blood (not recorded which). DNA of the CDR3: TGTGCCAGTAGTATAGTCACGACTAGCGGGGGGGGATCAGATACGCAGTATTTT. It translates to CASSIVTTSGGGSDTQYF.